Presented here are 8 T cell receptor beta chains from one specimen sequenced in a study of cytomegalovirus exposure and HLA in healthy donors (dated by TCRdb to the late 2010s). Libraries came from the immunoSEQ multiplex PCR assay. For the multiplex PCR, a mixture combining 60 forward primers for TCR Vbeta segments and 13 reverse primers for TCR Jbeta segments was used. TCRdb took over this immuneACCESS table, retaining in-frame rearrangements with V and J assigned. Such tables are incomplete; in checked studies, under half of the missing clones stem from an unresolved V gene, and the remainder is unexplained. For this sample the table gives approximately 150,000 clones, of which roughly 80% were detected only once. The ten most abundant clones make up roughly an eighth of the sample. The sequenced sample consisted of PBMCs. Source of these receptors: a man aged 35 to 55 in good health and CMV-seropositive.

The chain is built from TRBV4-1 and TRBJ2-7, with D possibly matching TRBD2 (6 bases). Trimming took off 2 bases at V and 3 bases at J, with 14 bases between the two ends. Germline V lookup: CDR1 MGHRA, CDR2 YSYEKL. The CDR3 sequence is 15 residues long. The CDR3 is CASSQFTGESYEQYF. CDR3 in DNA: TGCGCCAGCAGCCAATTTACGGGAGAGAGCTACGAGCAGTACTTC.

V usage is TRBV7-9 and J usage is TRBJ2-7; no clear D. The germline CDR1 and CDR2 sequences are SEHNR and FQNEAQ (reference sequence). Between the trimmed V and J ends, which lost 1 base and 2 bases, there was a span of 9 bases. The CDR3 has 14 residues. The CDR3 is CASSLGVDTYEQYF. The CDR3, as DNA: TGTGCCAGCAGCTTAGGAGTCGATACCTACGAGCAGTACTTC.

This chain joins TRBV15 and TRBJ2-4; D may be TRBD2 (6 bases). Per the germline V gene, CDR1 is LNHNV and CDR2 is YYDKDF (reference sequence). The germline V and J ends were trimmed by 4 bases and 10 bases, with 11 bases remaining between them. The CDR3 has 12 residues. CDR3 protein: CATSTARGIQYF. DNA of the CDR3: TGTGCCACCAGCACCGCGCGGGGAATTCAGTACTTC.

The chain has TRBV19 and TRBJ2-7, with a possible D match to TRBD1 (6 bases). The CDR3 runs 14 residues. Germline V lookup: CDR1 LNHDA, CDR2 SQIVND (reference sequence). Trimming removed 3 bases from V and 1 base from J, with 10 bases in between. CDR3 bases: TGTGCCAGTAGTATCCGGGACACTTCCTACGAGCAGTACTTC. Its translation: CASSIRDTSYEQYF.

The chain couples TRBV28 to TRBJ2-3, with TRBD2 identical over 9 bases. The CDR3 spans 15 residues. Germline V gives CDR1 MDHEN, CDR2 SYDVKM. J lost 4 bases, V lost 5 bases, and 7 bases had no gene match. CDR3: CASSIAGAFADTQYF. The CDR3 DNA sequence: TGTGCCAGCAGTATAGCGGGAGCTTTCGCAGATACGCAGTATTTT.

The chain employs TRBV2 and TRBJ2-2, with D hard to call. Germline V CDR1 and CDR2: SNHLY, FYNNEI. CDR3 length equals 13 residues. V was cut by 0 bases and J by 6 bases, with 5 bases left in between. CDR3 region: CASSEAPAGELFF. The DNA of the CDR3 is TGTGCCAGCAGTGAAGCTCCTGCCGGGGAGCTGTTTTTT.

The chain recombines TRBV7-3 with TRBJ2-6; D not certain. Germline-derived CDR1 and CDR2 are SGHTA and FQGTGA. The CDR3 spans 14 residues. V gave up 2 bases and J gave up 1 base, with 3 bases separating them. The CDR3 coding sequence is TGTGCCAGCAGCTTATCTTCTGGGGCCAACGTCCTGACTTTC. Residues: CASSLSSGANVLTF.

This clone was seen a few times. The chain links TRBV10-1 to TRBJ1-5; 7 nucleotides align to TRBD1. J was trimmed by 6 bases and V by 6 bases; bases with no gene match: 17. Germline-derived CDR1 and CDR2 are WNHNN and SYGVQD (reference sequence). The CDR3 spans 17 residues. The CDR3 DNA follows: TGCGCCAGCAGCCCAAGAGACAGGGCCTGTATCGGTCAGCCCCAGCATTTT. Translating it yields CASSPRDRACIGQPQHF.